The 2 T cell receptor beta chains reported below all come from one sample, sequenced in a study of blood T cells in healthy people across ages. Combining a sample-barcoded 5' primer with a J-beta primer mix, a second PCR ran for roughly 6 to 12 cycles. Via MiXCR, TCRdb re-called the 5' RACE reads, giving one row per CDR3 protein. The sample records hundreds of thousands of distinct CDR3 sequences, about 47% being singletons. Sequencing was done on a sample of blood. Source of these receptors: a man older than 75 in good health.

This clonotype has only a few counts. The J gene is TRBJ2-2, the V gene TRBV10-3; maybe TRBD2 (5 bases). With 2 bases removed from V and 2 bases from J, the gap between germline ends came to 15 bases. The CDR3 extends over 17 amino acids. CDR1 is ENHRY, CDR2 SYGVKD, per germline. CDR3 sequence (DNA): TGTGCCATCAGTGAGCCAACTAGGCCCTCCAACACCGGGGAGCTGTTTTTT. Residues: CAISEPTRPSNTGELFF.

The chain links TRBV9 to TRBJ2-4, with 8 bases that match TRBD1. The J call may be mistaken, given a closer DNA end match to TRBJ2-7. The V gene's germline CDR1 is SGDLS and CDR2 YYNGEE. The CDR3 consists of 15 residues. CDR3 residues: CASSRLGQGAPEQYF. In nucleotides, the CDR3 is TGTGCCAGCAGCAGACTTGGACAGGGTGCGCCCGAGCAGTACTTC.